Below, 4 T cell receptor beta chains from the same sample are listed, as sequenced in a study of response to subunit inactivated influenza vaccine. TCRdb redid the calling of the RT-PCR reads with MiXCR, one entry per CDR3 protein. The table records more than 450,000 distinct CDR3 sequences, about 10% of them present only once. The sequencing used PBMCs from blood, collected on the day of vaccination. The origin of the receptors is a man over 45 who received an inactivated influenza vaccine.

For the CDR3, the DNA is TGCAGTGCTAGAATTAATGGGCAGGGGTATGGCTACACCTTC. Translated, it gives CSARINGQGYGYTF. The chain is built from TRBV20-1 and TRBJ1-2; a weak D match, TRBD1 (6 bases). V lost 2 bases and J 5 bases, leaving 15 bases between the germline ends. The CDR3 extends over 14 amino acids. Per the germline V gene, CDR1 is DFQATT and CDR2 is SNEGSKA (reference sequence).

The V gene is TRBV28, the J gene TRBJ2-6; the match to TRBD2 covers 9 bases. Germline V gives CDR1 MDHEN, CDR2 SYDVKM. This CDR3 has 17 residues. The ends lost 4 bases at V and 0 bases at J; junction bases unmatched: 4. The CDR3 loop is CASSSAGGLSGANVLTF. CDR3 bases: TGTGCCAGCAGTTCAGCGGGGGGCCTCTCTGGGGCCAACGTCCTGACTTTC.

The J gene is TRBJ1-1, the V gene TRBV6-1, with 10 bases lining up with TRBD1. V lost 7 bases to trimming and J lost 9 bases; unmatched junction nucleotides: 8. The CDR3 has 13 residues. Per the germline V gene, CDR1 is MNHNS and CDR2 is SASEGT. CDR3 sequence reads: CASNNRDRGKAFF. The CDR3 nucleotides read TGTGCCAGCAACAACCGGGACAGGGGAAAAGCTTTCTTT.

This clonotype was detected only a few times. This chain links TRBV20-1 with TRBJ1-1; the D is unclear. Trimming left V 4 bases short and J 9 bases short, with 15 bases between. This CDR3 has 12 amino acids. Germline CDR1 is DFQATT and CDR2 is SNEGSKA (reference sequence). The CDR3 sequence is CSAIWGVYQAFF. For the CDR3, the DNA is TGCAGTGCTATTTGGGGTGTCTATCAAGCTTTCTTT.